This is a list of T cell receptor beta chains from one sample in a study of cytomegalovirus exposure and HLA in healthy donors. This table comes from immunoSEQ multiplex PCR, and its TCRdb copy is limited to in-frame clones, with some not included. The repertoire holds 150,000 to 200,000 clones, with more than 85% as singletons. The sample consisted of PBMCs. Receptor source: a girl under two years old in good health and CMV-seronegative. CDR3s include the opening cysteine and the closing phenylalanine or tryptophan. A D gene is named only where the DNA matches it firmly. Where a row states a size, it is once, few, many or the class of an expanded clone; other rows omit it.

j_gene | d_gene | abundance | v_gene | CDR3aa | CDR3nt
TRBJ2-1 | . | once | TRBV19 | CASSIDRGLPSSYNEQFF | TGTGCCAGTAGTATAGATCGCGGACTTCCGAGCTCCTACAATGAGCAGTTCTTC
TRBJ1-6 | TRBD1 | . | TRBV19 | CASSSFDWDRGRRVLDSPLHF | TGTGCCAGTAGCTCATTCGATTGGGACAGGGGGCGCCGGGTTCTGGATTCACCCCTCCACTTT
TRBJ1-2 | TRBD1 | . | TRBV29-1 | CSVTGTGTIGYGYTF | TGCAGCGTTACCGGGACAGGGACAATAGGATATGGCTACACCTTC
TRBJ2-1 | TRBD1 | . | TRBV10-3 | CAIRLTGGSYNEQFF | TGTGCCATCAGGTTGACAGGGGGTTCCTACAATGAGCAGTTCTTC
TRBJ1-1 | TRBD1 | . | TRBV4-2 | CASSPGTGGMNTEAFF | TGTGCCAGCAGCCCTGGGACAGGGGGGATGAACACTGAAGCTTTCTTT
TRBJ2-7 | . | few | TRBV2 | CASRVGGTYEQYF | TGTGCCAGCAGGGTAGGGGGAACCTACGAGCAGTACTTC
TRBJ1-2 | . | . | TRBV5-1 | CASSLAREDGYTF | TGCGCCAGCAGCTTGGCCAGGGAGGATGGCTACACCTTC
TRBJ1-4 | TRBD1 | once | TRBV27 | CASSLGDRGNEKLFF | TGTGCCAGCAGTTTGGGGGACAGGGGGAATGAAAAACTGTTTTTT
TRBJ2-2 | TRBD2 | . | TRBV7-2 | CASSVTSRANTGELFF | TGTGCCAGCAGCGTGACTAGCCGAGCGAACACCGGGGAGCTGTTTTTT
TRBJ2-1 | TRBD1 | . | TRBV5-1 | CASSLGGPKYNEQFF | TGCGCCAGCAGCTTAGGGGGCCCTAAATACAATGAGCAGTTCTTC
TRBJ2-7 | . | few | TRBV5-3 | CARSLQGPGYEQYF | TGTGCCAGAAGCTTACAGGGCCCTGGGTACGAGCAGTACTTC
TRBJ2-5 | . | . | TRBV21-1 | CASSKLNRAIQETQYF | TGTGCCAGCAGCAAATTGAACAGGGCAATCCAAGAGACCCAGTACTTC
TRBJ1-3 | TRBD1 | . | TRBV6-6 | CASRDRGGVDGNTIYF | TGTGCCAGCAGGGACAGGGGGGGCGTAGACGGAAACACCATATATTTT
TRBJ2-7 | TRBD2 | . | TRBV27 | CASTSIAGRSSYEQYF | TGTGCCAGCACTTCGATAGCGGGAAGAAGCTCCTACGAGCAGTACTTC
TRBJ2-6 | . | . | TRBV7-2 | CASTRTYGGSGANVLTF | TGTGCCAGCACCAGAACTTATGGGGGGTCTGGGGCCAACGTCCTGACTTTC
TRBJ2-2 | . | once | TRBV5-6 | CASSSKRVRNTGELFF | TGTGCCAGCAGCTCCAAGCGGGTCCGCAACACCGGGGAGCTGTTTTTT
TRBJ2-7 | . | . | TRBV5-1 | CASSLGAGITPYEQYF | TGCGCCAGCAGCTTAGGGGCAGGTATTACTCCCTACGAGCAGTACTTC